The following is a T cell receptor beta chain sequence with its context. What this receptor recognizes is not known. No base qualities exist here, and no much larger clone lies one base off it. The data are from a study of blood T cell repertoires in COVID-19 (TCRdb year 2020). The study in broad terms: Samples from collaborators originated in the United States, Italy and Spain and spanned both the acute and convalescent phases of COVID-19. Deeply sampled blood TCRbeta repertoires from subjects exposed to, actively infected with, or recovered from COVID-19 were included in the dataset. The material from the prospective study consisted of cDNA or gDNA derived from T cells, B-cell-depleted T cells, or PBMCs. Samples were obtained from the ongoing ImmuneRACE study (first 160 participants) and from 1,000 to 1,500 subjects provided by 6 global collaborators. A freely available public database, intended as a resource for researchers studying the immune response to SARS-CoV-2, is where the repertoires were released. The sample metadata nearly always contained a de-identified subject ID, COVID-19 status, age in years and sex. HLA class I and class II types, where available, came from metadata supplied by the sample provider rather than from assay-based typing.

According to the germline V gene, CDR1 reads MDHEN and CDR2 reads SYDVKM. V is pared back by 8 bases and J by 3 bases, with 10 bases lying between the germline termini. The CDR3 has 12 amino acids, counting the end cysteine and phenylalanine. Only the CDR3 region is kept as DNA, spanning 36 bases read in frame from base 1. The investigation overall reported the following: The amount of clinical and demographic metadata varied by source and participant and was provided uncurated.

Participants in the prospective study were enrolled through a virtual design, were aged roughly 18 to 100 years, and lived in roughly 24 United States geographic areas. In the prospective study, participants were assigned to cohorts based on the clinical history participants reported in a screening survey and a study questionnaire. ImmuneRACE Cohort 3 recovered participants were defined by two consecutive negative NP/OP PCR tests, healthcare professional clearance, or symptom resolution. Each participant in the prospective study had whole blood, serum and a nasopharyngeal or oropharyngeal swab collected by mobile phlebotomists. Participants in the prospective study had the option to provide additional blood draws and questionnaires over a roughly 2-month period. Before DNA extraction, prospective study blood samples were shipped either frozen or at room temperature. TCRbeta CDR3 regions were amplified from genomic DNA using the immunoSEQ Assay, a bias-controlled multiplex PCR. Regarding the original processing steps: The number of nucleated cells in each sample was estimated by amplification of reference gene primers within the assay. To quantify the absolute abundance of each unique TCRbeta CDR3 rearrangement, sequence reads were collapsed and filtered. For each sample, productive Simpson clonality was calculated by taking the square root of Simpson's diversity index across productive rearrangements. TCRdb stores this immuneACCESS table with in-frame sequences only. Part of the clones is absent; in the studies checked, under half of the shortfall reflects unresolved V genes, and no reason is known for the rest. V, J and clone size are those of that table, while D and trimming were read from the DNA. The sample table contains a few hundred thousand clones; only one count was recorded for around 84% of them. Roughly 10% of the sample is held by the ten biggest clonotypes.

The chain is made from TRBV28 and TRBJ1-1; the D gene is perhaps TRBD1, from 6 matching bases. The sequenced sample consisted of PBMCs or T cells enriched from blood (not recorded which). The TCR originated in a woman under 30 who had recovered from COVID-19. The DNA sequence is given as TGTGCCAGCGGATCAGGGGACACTGAAGCTTTCTTT. Its amino acids are CASGSGDTEAFF. Extended through the reference TRBV28 and TRBJ1-1 proteins, this CDR3 yields the full variable domain: DVKVTQSSRYLVKRTGEKVFLECVQDMDHENMFWYRQDPGLGLRLIYFSYDVKMKEKGDIPEGYSVSREKKERFSLILESASTNQTSMYLCASGSGDTEAFFGQGTRLTVV.